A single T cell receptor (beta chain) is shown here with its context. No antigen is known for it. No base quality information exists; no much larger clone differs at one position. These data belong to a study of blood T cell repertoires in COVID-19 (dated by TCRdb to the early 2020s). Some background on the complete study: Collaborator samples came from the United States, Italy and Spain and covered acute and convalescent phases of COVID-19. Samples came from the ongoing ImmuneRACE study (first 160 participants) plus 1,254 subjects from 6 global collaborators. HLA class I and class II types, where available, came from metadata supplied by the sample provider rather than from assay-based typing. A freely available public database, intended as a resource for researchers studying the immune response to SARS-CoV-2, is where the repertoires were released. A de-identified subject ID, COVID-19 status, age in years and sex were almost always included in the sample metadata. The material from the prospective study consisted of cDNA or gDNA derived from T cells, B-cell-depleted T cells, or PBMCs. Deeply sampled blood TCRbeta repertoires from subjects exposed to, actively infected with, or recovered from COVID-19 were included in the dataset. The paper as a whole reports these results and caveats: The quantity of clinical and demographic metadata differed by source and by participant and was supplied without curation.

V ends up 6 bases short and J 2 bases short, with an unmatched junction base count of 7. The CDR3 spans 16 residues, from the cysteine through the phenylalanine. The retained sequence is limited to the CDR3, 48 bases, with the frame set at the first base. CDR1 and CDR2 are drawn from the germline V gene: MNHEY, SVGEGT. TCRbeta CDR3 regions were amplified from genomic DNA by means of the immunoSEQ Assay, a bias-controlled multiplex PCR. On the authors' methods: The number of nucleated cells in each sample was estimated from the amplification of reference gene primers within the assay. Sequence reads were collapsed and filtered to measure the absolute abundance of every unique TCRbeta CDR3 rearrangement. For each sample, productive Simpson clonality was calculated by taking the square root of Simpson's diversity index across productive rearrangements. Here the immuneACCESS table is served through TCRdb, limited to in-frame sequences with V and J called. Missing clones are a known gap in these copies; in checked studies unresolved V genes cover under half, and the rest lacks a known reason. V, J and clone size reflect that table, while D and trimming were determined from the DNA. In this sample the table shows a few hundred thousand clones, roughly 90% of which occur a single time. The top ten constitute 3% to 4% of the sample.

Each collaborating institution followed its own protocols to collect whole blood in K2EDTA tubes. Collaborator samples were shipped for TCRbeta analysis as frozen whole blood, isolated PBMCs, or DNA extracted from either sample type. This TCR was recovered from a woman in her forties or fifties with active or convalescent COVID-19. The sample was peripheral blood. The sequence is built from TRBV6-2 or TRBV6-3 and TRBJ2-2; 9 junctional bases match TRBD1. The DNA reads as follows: TGTGCCAGCAGCCGGGGGACAGGGTCTAACACCGGGGAGCTGTTTTTT. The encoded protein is CASSRGTGSNTGELFF.